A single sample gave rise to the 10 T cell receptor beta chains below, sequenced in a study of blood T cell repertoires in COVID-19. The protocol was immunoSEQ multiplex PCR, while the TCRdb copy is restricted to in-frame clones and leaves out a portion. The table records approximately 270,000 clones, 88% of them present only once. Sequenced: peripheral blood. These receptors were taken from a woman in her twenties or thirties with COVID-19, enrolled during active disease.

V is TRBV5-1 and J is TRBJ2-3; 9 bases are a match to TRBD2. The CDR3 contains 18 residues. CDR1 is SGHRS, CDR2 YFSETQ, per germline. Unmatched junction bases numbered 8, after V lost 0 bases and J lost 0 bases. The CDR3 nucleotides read TGCGCCAGCAGCTTGGCCGGGCGGGGGGGCCGAAGCACAGATACGCAGTATTTT. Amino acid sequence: CASSLAGRGGRSTDTQYF.

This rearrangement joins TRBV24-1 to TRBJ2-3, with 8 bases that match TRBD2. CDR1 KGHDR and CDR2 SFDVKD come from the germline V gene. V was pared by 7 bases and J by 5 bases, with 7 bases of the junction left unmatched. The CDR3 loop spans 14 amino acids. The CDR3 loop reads CATSPGGPGDTQYF. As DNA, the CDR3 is TGTGCCACCAGCCCGGGAGGGCCGGGAGATACGCAGTATTTT.

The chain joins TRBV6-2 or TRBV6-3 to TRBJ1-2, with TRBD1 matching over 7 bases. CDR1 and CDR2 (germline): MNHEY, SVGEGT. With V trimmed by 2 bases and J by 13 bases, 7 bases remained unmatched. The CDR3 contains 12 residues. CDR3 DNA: TGTGCCAGCAGTTACAGGACAGGTCCCTTCACCTTC. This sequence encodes CASSYRTGPFTF.

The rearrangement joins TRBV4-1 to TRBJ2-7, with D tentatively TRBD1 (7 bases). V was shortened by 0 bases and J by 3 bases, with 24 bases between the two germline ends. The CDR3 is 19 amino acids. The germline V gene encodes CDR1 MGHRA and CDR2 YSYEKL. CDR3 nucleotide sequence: TGCGCCAGCAGCCAAGATCGGGGGCCTACCGGGACAGACTACTACGAGCAGTACTTC. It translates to CASSQDRGPTGTDYYEQYF.

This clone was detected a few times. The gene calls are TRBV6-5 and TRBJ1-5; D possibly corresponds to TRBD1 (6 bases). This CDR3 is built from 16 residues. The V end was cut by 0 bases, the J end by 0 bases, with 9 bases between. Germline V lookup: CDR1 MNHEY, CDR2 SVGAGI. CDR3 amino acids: CASSYSSDSSNQPQHF. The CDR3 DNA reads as TGTGCCAGCAGTTACTCTTCGGACAGTAGCAATCAGCCCCAGCATTTT.

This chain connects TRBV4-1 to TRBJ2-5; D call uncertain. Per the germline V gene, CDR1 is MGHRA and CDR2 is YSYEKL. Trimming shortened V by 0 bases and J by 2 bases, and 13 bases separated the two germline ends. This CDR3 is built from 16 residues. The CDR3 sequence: CASSQDRSGTQETQYF. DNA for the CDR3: TGCGCCAGCAGCCAAGATAGGTCAGGCACTCAAGAGACCCAGTACTTC.

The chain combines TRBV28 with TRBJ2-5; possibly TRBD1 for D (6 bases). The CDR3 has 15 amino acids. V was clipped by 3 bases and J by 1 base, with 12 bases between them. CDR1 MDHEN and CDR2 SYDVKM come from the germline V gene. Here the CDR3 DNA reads TGTGCCAGCAGTTTTCGACAGGCAATCCAAGAGACCCAGTACTTC. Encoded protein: CASSFRQAIQETQYF. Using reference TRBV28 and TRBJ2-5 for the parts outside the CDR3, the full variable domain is DVKVTQSSRYLVKRTGEKVFLECVQDMDHENMFWYRQDPGLGLRLIYFSYDVKMKEKGDIPEGYSVSREKKERFSLILESASTNQTSMYLCASSFRQAIQETQYFGPGTRLLVL.

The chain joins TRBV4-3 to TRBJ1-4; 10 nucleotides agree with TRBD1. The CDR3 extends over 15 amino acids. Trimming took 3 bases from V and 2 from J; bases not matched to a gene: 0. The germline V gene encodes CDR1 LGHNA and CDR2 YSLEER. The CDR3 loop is CASSQGQGTNEKLFF. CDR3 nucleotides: TGCGCCAGCAGCCAGGGACAGGGGACTAATGAAAAACTGTTTTTT.

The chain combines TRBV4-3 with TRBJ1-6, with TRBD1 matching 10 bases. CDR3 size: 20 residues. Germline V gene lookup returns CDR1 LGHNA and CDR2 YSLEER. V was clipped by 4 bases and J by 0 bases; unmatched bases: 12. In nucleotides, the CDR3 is TGCGCCAGCAGCCGCAGAACCGGGACAGGGGCCAGCTCCTATAATTCACCCCTCCACTTT. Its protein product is CASSRRTGTGASSYNSPLHF.

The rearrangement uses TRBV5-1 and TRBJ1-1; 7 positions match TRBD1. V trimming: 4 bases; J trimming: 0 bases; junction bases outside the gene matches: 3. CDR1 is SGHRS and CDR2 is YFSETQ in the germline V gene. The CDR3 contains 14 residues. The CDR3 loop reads CASSGGQMNTEAFF. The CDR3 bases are TGCGCCAGCAGCGGGGGACAGATGAACACTGAAGCTTTCTTT.